A selection of T cell receptor beta chains follows, all from one sample in a study of blood T cell repertoires in COVID-19. Repertoires were generated with immunoSEQ multiplex PCR, while TCRdb's copy carries only in-frame clones and drops some. This repertoire shows roughly 130,000 clones, approximately 89% found once; its top ten account for 3% to 4.5%. The sequenced sample was peripheral blood. The receptors were sampled from a woman aged 55-69 years with acute or convalescent COVID-19. Both conserved end residues are trimmed from each CDR3. D genes are given only for firm matches.

v_call	j_call	cdr3_length	d_call	cdr3_aa
TRBV2	TRBJ1-5	15	-	ASSESGVRSNSQPQH
TRBV7-9	TRBJ2-7	11	-	ASSPPRDHEQY
TRBV6-5	TRBJ2-7	11	TRBD1	ASQETGWGEQY
TRBV15	TRBJ2-1	17	TRBD2	ATSRPLGLAGGHINEQF
TRBV3-1/TRBV3-2	TRBJ2-1	9	-	ASRGSNEQF
TRBV28	TRBJ2-7	10	-	ASMTGLREQY
TRBV6-5	TRBJ2-3	13	TRBD2	ASSYSRLAADTQY
TRBV7-9	TRBJ2-3	11	-	ASSLYGTDTQY
TRBV6-4	TRBJ1-2	12	TRBD1	ASSPGTGQYGYT
TRBV5-1	TRBJ1-2	12	-	ASSLEGAQRGYT
TRBV6-5	TRBJ1-1	12	-	ASSYSRGATEAF
TRBV28	TRBJ1-2	11	-	ASSLLGGYGYT
TRBV18	TRBJ1-5	13	-	ASSPAAEENQPQH
TRBV15	TRBJ2-5	11	-	ATRTSLLETQY
TRBV6-5	TRBJ2-3	13	-	ASSYRIAGTDTQY
TRBV19	TRBJ1-1	9	TRBD1	ASSIQGSAF
TRBV6-1	TRBJ1-3	12	-	ASSENAVLNTIY
TRBV18	TRBJ2-1	12	TRBD1	ASSPRTGGGGQF
TRBV2	TRBJ1-2	12	-	ASRADSIGGGYT
TRBV9	TRBJ1-4	13	TRBD1	ASSPHGQGGEKLF
TRBV11-2	TRBJ2-7	13	TRBD1	ASSATDRGSYEQY
TRBV29-1	TRBJ2-5	11	-	SVEEGVEETQY
TRBV28	TRBJ1-4	16	TRBD1	ASLNHRDRGREGEKLF
TRBV19	TRBJ2-7	13	TRBD2	ASTPTSRLGNEQY
TRBV30	TRBJ2-5	13	-	ACHRKPGVSETQY
TRBV9	TRBJ1-6	14	-	ASSPFPSSYNSPLH
TRBV14	TRBJ1-2	15	TRBD1	ASSQEGTGGWGYGYT
TRBV7-8	TRBJ1-2	13	-	ASSLMGASNYGYT
TRBV14	TRBJ2-7	12	TRBD1	ASSQEPTGYEQY
TRBV28	TRBJ2-5	13	-	ASSRGGVVRETQY
TRBV2	TRBJ1-3	13	-	ASSAAGLSGNTIY
TRBV1	TRBJ2-5	11	-	TSSRVSEETQY
TRBV7-8	TRBJ1-1	13	-	ASSHRTELNTEAF
TRBV18	TRBJ2-2	12	TRBD2	ASSRGRATGELF
TRBV7-2	TRBJ1-5	13	-	ASSLGPSRDQPQH
TRBV11-3	TRBJ1-3	13	-	ASSPGQGPGNTIY
TRBV9	TRBJ1-1	13	-	ASSVTGWGNTEAF
TRBV5-1	TRBJ2-2	12	-	ASSLGQHTGELF
TRBV7-2	TRBJ1-1	13	TRBD1	ASSISGGSWTEAF
TRBV6-5	TRBJ1-4	14	-	ASSYGVVEAGEKLF
TRBV28	TRBJ2-1	13	TRBD2	ASSLVAGDYNEQF
TRBV19	TRBJ1-2	9	-	ASSDGDGYT